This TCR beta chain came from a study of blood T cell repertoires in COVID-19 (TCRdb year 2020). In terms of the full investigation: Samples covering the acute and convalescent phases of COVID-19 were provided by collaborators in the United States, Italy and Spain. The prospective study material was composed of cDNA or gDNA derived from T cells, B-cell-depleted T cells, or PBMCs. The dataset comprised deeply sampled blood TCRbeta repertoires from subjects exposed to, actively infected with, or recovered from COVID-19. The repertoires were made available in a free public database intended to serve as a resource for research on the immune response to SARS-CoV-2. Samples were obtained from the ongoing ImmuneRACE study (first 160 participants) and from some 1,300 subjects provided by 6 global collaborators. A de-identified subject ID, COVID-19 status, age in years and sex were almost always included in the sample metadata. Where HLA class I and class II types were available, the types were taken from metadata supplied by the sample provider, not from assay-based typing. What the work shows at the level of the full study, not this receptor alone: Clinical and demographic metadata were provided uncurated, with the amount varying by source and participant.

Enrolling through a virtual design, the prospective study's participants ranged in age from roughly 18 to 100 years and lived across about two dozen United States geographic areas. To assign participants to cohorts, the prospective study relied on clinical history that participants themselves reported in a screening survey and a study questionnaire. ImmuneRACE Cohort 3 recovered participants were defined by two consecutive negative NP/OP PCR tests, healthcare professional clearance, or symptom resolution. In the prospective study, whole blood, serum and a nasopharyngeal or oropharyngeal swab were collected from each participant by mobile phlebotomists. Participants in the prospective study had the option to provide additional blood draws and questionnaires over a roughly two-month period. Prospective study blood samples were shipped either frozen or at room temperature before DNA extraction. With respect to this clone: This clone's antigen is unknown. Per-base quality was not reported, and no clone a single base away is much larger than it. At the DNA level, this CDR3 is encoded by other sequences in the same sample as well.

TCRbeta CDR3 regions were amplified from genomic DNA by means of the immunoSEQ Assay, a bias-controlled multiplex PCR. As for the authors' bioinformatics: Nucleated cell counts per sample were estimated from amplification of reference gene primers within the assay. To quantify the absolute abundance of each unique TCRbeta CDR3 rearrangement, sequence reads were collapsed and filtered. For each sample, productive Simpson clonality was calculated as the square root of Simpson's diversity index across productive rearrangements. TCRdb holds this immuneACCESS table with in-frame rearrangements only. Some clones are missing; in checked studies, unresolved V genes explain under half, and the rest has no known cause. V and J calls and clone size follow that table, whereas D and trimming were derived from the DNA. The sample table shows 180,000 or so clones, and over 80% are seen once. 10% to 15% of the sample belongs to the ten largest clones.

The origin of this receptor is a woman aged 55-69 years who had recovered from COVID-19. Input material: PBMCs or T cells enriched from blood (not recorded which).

CDR3 region: CASSPTGDYGYTF. Read as DNA, the sequence is TGTGCCAGCAGCCCCACAGGGGACTATGGCTACACCTTC. The chain couples TRBV11-2 to TRBJ1-2, with 7 bases in between that match TRBD1. Including cysteine and phenylalanine, the CDR3 has 13 amino acids. The CDR3 DNA has 39 bases and is translated from base 1. The germline V gene sets CDR1 to SGHAT and CDR2 to FQNNGV. Ends trimmed: V by 5 bases, J by 3 bases; bases unmatched to a gene: 3.